Below are 4 T cell receptor beta chains sequenced from a single sample in a study of metastatic and nonmetastatic thyroid tumors. No patient received treatment before thyroid surgery. MiXCR was used by TCRdb to re-call the PCR reads. There are tens of thousands of clones in the sample; 20% to 30% occur only once, and over 8.5% lies in the top ten. The material sequenced was blood. The receptors were sampled from a female donor with papillary thyroid cancer or a benign thyroid nodule (not recorded which). Some clones in this sample may be carry-over from other donors' samples.

In this sample, this clone turned up many times. The CDR3 nucleotides are TGTGCCAGCAGCTTGGGGGGGGGAGTCCCCTCCTACGAGCAGTACTTC. Encoded protein: CASSLGGGVPSYEQYF. The chain has TRBV5-8 and TRBJ2-7; 7 bases fit TRBD2. After removal of 0 bases from V and 0 bases from J, the junction contained 6 bases not matched to a gene. This CDR3 region has 16 residues. Germline V gene lookup returns CDR1 SGHTS and CDR2 YDEGEE.

This clone was detected ten times or more. The J gene is TRBJ1-6, the V gene TRBV20-1; D gene unclear. V lost 4 bases, J lost 10 bases, and 14 bases lay in between. The CDR3 runs to 13 residues. From germline, CDR1 is DFQATT and CDR2 SNEGSKA (reference sequence). As DNA, the CDR3 is TGCAGTGCTACGCGGCGCGTGGACTCACCCCTCCACTTT. It is translated as CSATRRVDSPLHF.

This rearrangement joins TRBV6-1 to TRBJ2-7; no clear D gene. CDR1 and CDR2 from the germline V gene are MNHNS and SASEGT. This CDR3 has 12 amino acids. Trimming took off 6 bases at V and 6 bases at J, with 12 bases between the two ends. CDR3 amino acids: CASSSLVGEQYF. DNA of the CDR3: TGTGCCAGCAGCTCGTTAGTGGGCGAGCAGTACTTC.

This clone was picked up a small number of times. The gene calls are TRBV6-4 and TRBJ2-1; 8 nucleotides agree with TRBD2. The CDR3 covers 14 residues. Germline-derived CDR1 and CDR2 are MRHNA and SNTAGT. J was trimmed by 1 base and V by 9 bases; bases with no gene match: 5. For the CDR3, the DNA is TGTGCCAGTGGTAGCGGGAATTCCTACAATGAGCAGTTCTTC. This translates into CASGSGNSYNEQFF.